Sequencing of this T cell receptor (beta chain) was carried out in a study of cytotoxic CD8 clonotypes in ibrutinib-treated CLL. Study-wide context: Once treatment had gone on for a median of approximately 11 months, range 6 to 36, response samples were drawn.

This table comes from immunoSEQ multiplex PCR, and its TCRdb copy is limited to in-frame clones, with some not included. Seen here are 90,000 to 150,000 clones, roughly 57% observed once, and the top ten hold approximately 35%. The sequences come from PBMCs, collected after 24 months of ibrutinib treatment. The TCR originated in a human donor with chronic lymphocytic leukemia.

CDR3 coding DNA: TGTGCCAGCAGCCCGACGTGGGGTGTTGTGACCCAGTACTTC. It encodes CASSPTWGVVTQYF. The chain employs TRBV7-6 and TRBJ2-5; D ambiguous. V was clipped by 5 bases and J by 7 bases, with 17 bases between them. The CDR3 is 14 residues long. Per the germline V gene, CDR1 is SGHVS and CDR2 is FNYEAQ.